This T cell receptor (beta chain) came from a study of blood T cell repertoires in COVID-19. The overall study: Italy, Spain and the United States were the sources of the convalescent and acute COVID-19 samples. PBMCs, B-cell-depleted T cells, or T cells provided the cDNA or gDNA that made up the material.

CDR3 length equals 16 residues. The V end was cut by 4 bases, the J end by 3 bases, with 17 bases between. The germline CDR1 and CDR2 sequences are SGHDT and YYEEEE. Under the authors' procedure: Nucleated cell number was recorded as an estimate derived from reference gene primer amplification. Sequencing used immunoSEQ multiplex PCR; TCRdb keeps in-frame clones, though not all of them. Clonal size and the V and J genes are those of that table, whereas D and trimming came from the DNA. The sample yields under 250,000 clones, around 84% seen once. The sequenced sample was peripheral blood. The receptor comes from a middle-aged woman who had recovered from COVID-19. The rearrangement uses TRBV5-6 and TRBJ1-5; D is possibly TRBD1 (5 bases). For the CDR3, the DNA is TGTGCCAGCAGCCCCGGAGGGGCCTCGGTCAATCAGCCCCAGCATTTT. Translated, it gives CASSPGGASVNQPQHF.